Included here is one T cell receptor beta chain sequence, with context. The data stem from a study of blood T cell repertoires in COVID-19. Study as a whole: The analysed material was cDNA or gDNA that came from T cells, B-cell-depleted T cells, or PBMCs.

Method: immunoSEQ multiplex PCR; TCRdb's copy keeps in-frame clones and lacks some. Here the sample spans 300,000 to 350,000 clones, roughly 90% being singletons. CDR3 length equals 16 residues. The V gene's germline CDR1 is LNHDA and CDR2 SQIVND (reference sequence). The V gene end was trimmed by 8 bases and the J gene end by 5 bases; junction bases not matched to a gene: 13. The sequencing sample was made of peripheral blood. The sequence came from a man aged 18 to 35 with active or convalescent COVID-19. The chain links TRBV19 to TRBJ2-2, with 8 bases that match TRBD2. The CDR3 coding sequence is TGTGCCAGTCAAAGGGCCGTAGCGGGAAGGACCGGGGAGCTGTTTTTT. This codes for CASQRAVAGRTGELFF.